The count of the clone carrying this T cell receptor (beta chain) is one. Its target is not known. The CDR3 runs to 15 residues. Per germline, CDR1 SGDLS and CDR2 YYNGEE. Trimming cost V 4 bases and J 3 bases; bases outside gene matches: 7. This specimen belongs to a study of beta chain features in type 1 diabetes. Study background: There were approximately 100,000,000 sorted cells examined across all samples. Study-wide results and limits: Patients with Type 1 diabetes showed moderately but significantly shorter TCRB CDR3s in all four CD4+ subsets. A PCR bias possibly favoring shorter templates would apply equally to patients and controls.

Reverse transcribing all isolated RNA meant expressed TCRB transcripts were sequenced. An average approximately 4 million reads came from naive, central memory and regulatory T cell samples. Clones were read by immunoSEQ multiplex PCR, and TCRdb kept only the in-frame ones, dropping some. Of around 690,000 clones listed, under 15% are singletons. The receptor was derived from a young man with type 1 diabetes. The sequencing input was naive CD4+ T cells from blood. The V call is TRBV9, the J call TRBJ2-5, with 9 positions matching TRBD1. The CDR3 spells CASSPEGDREETQYF. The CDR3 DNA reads TGTGCCAGCAGCCCCGAGGGGGACAGGGAAGAGACCCAGTACTTC.